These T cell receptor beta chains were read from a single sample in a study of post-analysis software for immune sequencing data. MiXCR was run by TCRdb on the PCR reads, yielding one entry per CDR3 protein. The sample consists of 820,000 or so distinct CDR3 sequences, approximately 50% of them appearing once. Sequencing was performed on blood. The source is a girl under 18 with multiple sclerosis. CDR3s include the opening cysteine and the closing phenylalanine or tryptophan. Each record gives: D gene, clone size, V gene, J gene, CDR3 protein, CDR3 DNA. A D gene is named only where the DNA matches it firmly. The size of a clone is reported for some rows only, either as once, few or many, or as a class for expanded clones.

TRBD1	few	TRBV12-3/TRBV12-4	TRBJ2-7	CASRTGGAIGEQYF	TGTGCCAGCCGGACAGGGGGCGCGATAGGCGAGCAGTACTTC
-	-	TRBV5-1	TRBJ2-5	CASSLDPGTYTRETQYF	TGCGCCAGCAGCTTGGACCCCGGCACTTACACAAGGGAGACCCAGTACTTC
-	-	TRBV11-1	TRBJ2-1	CASSLLGRVGSSYNEQFF	TGTGCCAGCAGCTTATTGGGGCGTGTCGGCAGCTCCTACAATGAGCAGTTCTTC
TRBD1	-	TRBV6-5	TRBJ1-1	CASRTGGEGTEAFF	TGTGCCAGCAGGACAGGGGGCGAAGGCACTGAAGCTTTCTTT
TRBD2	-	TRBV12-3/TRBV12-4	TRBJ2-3	CASRAGLAATDTQYF	TGTGCCAGCAGGGCAGGACTAGCAGCGACAGATACGCAGTATTTT
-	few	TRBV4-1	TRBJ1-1	CASSGPEATFF	TGCGCCAGCAGCGGCCCGGAGGCGACTTTCTTT
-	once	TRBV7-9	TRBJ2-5	CASSSLGPQETQYF	TGTGCCAGCAGCTCCTTAGGGCCTCAAGAGACCCAGTACTTC
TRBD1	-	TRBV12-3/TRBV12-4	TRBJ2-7	CASRSRDSSYEQYF	TGTGCCAGCAGGAGCCGGGACAGCTCCTACGAGCAGTACTTC
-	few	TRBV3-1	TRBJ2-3	CASSPAGTARVDTQYF	TGTGCCAGCAGCCCCGCGGGTACGGCTCGGGTAGATACGCAGTATTTT
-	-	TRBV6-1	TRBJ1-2	CASSKDGLNGYTF	TGTGCCAGCAGTAAAGACGGCTTGAATGGCTACACCTTC
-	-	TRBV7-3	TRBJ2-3	CAGTMGGGTDTQYF	TGTGCCGGCACAATGGGCGGAGGCACAGATACGCAGTATTTT
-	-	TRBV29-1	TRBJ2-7	CSVEWQGSYEQYF	TGCAGCGTTGAGTGGCAGGGGTCCTACGAGCAGTACTTC
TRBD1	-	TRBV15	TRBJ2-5	CATSRDTFDRAQETQYF	TGTGCCACCAGCAGAGATACCTTTGACAGGGCCCAAGAGACCCAGTACTTC
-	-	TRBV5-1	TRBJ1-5	CASSLAGGLNQPQHF	TGCGCCAGCAGCTTGGCCGGTGGATTAAATCAGCCCCAGCATTTT
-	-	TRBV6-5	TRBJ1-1	CASSYSDGSEAFF	TGTGCCAGCAGTTACTCGGACGGGAGTGAAGCTTTCTTT
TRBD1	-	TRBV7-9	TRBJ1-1	CASTQSGQGLGTEAFF	TGTGCCAGCACCCAGAGTGGACAGGGGTTGGGCACTGAAGCTTTCTTT
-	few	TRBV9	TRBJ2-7	CASSPRGGRYEQYF	TGTGCCAGCAGTCCCCGGGGCGGTCGGTACGAGCAGTACTTC